This is a list of T cell receptor beta chains from one sample in a study of blood T cell repertoires in COVID-19. The method was immunoSEQ multiplex PCR; TCRdb's version includes in-frame clones alone and lacks a portion of them. The repertoire consists of 200,000 to 250,000 clones, with around 89% occurring once and the leading ten covering less than 3%. Source material: peripheral blood. Source of these receptors: a man aged 25 to 40 with COVID-19, enrolled during active disease. Each CDR3 is given with its conserved first and last residue. Size tells how often a clone was seen (once, few, many) or the class of an expanded clone, and some rows leave it out.

cdr3_aa,v_call,clone_size,j_call
CATSTRLAVYEQFF,TRBV15,.,TRBJ2-1
CASSAVAGFTDTQYF,TRBV9,.,TRBJ2-3
CASSIRTSGGNEQFF,TRBV19,few,TRBJ2-1
CASSYRGNQPQHF,TRBV6-2/TRBV6-3,.,TRBJ1-5
CASSPGQTNTEAFF,TRBV18,.,TRBJ1-1
CASSLASGGGSNQPQHF,TRBV5-8,once,TRBJ1-5
CASIRGREQYF,TRBV6-5,.,TRBJ2-7
CASSLVGTGGNEQFF,TRBV11-3,.,TRBJ2-1
CATSTTESNSPLHF,TRBV24-1,.,TRBJ1-6
CASSYSSTGPSSYTF,TRBV6-5,.,TRBJ1-2
CASSSLTGAGELFF,TRBV7-3,once,TRBJ2-2
CASSLGRTYGYTF,TRBV13,.,TRBJ1-2
CASSLGTAANYGYTF,TRBV9,once,TRBJ1-2
CASSLRPSSEQYF,TRBV12-3/TRBV12-4,few,TRBJ2-7
CASSLVGRGQGRYEQYF,TRBV5-6,.,TRBJ2-7
CASSTTVTLYEQYF,TRBV6-5,.,TRBJ2-7
CASTSGNSYEQYF,TRBV6-5,.,TRBJ2-7
CASRTAEARNEQFF,TRBV19,.,TRBJ2-1
CASSPGDRASRNIQYF,TRBV5-1,.,TRBJ2-4
CASRPGEQFF,TRBV6-5,.,TRBJ2-1
CASSGPGGRHTEAFF,TRBV9,.,TRBJ1-1
CASSLVGGAGTEAFF,TRBV5-1,.,TRBJ1-1
CASSPLGTGFGYTF,TRBV7-2,.,TRBJ1-2